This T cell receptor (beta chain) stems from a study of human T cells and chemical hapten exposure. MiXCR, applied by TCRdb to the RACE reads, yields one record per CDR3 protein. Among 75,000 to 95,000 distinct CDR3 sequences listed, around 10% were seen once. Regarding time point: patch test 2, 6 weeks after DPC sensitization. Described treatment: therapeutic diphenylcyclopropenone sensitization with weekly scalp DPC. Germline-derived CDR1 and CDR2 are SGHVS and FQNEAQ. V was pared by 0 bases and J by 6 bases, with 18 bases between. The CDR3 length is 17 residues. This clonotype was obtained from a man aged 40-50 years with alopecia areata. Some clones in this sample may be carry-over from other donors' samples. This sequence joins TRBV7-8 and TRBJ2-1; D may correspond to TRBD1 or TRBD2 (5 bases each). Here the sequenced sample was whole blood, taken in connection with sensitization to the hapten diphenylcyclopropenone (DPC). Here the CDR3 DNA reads TGTGCCAGCAGCTTAGCGGAAGGGGAGCCGCTCTCCAATGAGCAGTTCTTC. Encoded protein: CASSLAEGEPLSNEQFF.